One sample yielded the 13 T cell receptor beta chains listed below, sequenced in a study of T cells after posttransplantation cyclophosphamide. Only in-frame clones appear in the TCRdb table, and some are missing; sequencing was by immunoSEQ multiplex PCR. The table includes approximately 11,000 clones, roughly 86% detected once. Treatment was busulfan-fludarabine conditioning, a marrow graft, and cyclophosphamide on days +3 and +4. This specimen was CD4+ T cells sorted from PBMCs, taken after allogeneic stem cell transplant with posttransplant cyclophosphamide. The receptor set was obtained from a male patient in his thirties who received an allogeneic stem cell transplant from a related donor, was CMV-positive, and had acute GVHD only. Part of the T cells may come from the graft donor.

This clone was found once. CDR3 sequence: CASSLGLITGELFF. The CDR3, as DNA: TGTGCCAGCAGCTTAGGACTGATCACCGGGGAGCTGTTTTTT. V gene TRBV7-9 combines with J gene TRBJ2-2; no clear D. Germline V gene sequence: CDR1 SEHNR, CDR2 FQNEAQ (reference sequence). The ends were cut back, 1 base at V and 4 bases at J, with 7 bases in the middle. The CDR3 is made up of 14 amino acids.

This chain joins TRBV6-5 and TRBJ1-2, with a tentative D call TRBD1 (6 bases). Germline V gene data show CDR1 as MNHEY and CDR2 as SVGAGI. There are 14 residues in the CDR3. V was shortened by 6 bases and J by 5 bases, with 16 bases between the two germline ends. CDR3: CASSPRGGYYGYTF. CDR3 DNA sequence: TGTGCCAGCAGCCCCAGGGGCGGTTATTATGGCTACACCTTC.

The chain recombines TRBV9 with TRBJ2-7, with 8 bases fitting TRBD2. The CDR3 is made up of 14 amino acids. V lost 7 bases to trimming and J lost 3 bases; unmatched junction nucleotides: 9. Germline CDR1 reads SGDLS; CDR2 reads YYNGEE. CDR3 in amino acids: CASPAGGGIYEQYF. The CDR3 DNA sequence: TGTGCCAGCCCCGCGGGCGGGGGGATCTACGAGCAGTACTTC. Full variable domain (remainder filled in from reference TRBV9 and TRBJ2-7): DSGVTQTPKHLITATGQRVTLRCSPRSGDLSVYWYQQSLDQGLQFLIQYYNGEERAKGNILERFSAQQFPDLHSELNLSSLELGDSALYFCASPAGGGIYEQYFGPGTRLTVT.

The J gene is TRBJ1-2, the V gene TRBV28; no clear D gene. This CDR3 spans 13 amino acids. Germline CDR1 and CDR2: MDHEN and SYDVKM. V was shortened by 2 bases and J by 2 bases, with 6 bases between the two germline ends. CDR3: CASSLPQNYGYTF. CDR3 DNA sequence: TGTGCCAGCAGTTTACCACAGAACTATGGCTACACCTTC.

This chain joins TRBV7-9 and TRBJ1-1; TRBD1 matches 7 bases. This CDR3 contains 15 residues. The V segment lost 1 base and the J segment 3 bases; nucleotides outside the gene matches: 5. Germline V gene data show CDR1 as SEHNR and CDR2 as FQNEAQ (reference sequence). DNA for the CDR3: TGTGCCAGCAGCTTAGAGGGGGCCGGCGACACTGAAGCTTTCTTT. Its protein is CASSLEGAGDTEAFF.

This clone was recorded a few times. The chain couples TRBV6-6 to TRBJ1-6; TRBD1 agrees at 7 bases. Unmatched junction bases numbered 4, after V lost 2 bases and J lost 9 bases. CDR3 length: 14 residues. Germline values: CDR1 MNHNY, CDR2 SVGAGI (reference sequence). In nucleotides, the CDR3 is TGTGCCAGCAGTTACGGACAGGTTTCTTCACCCCTCCACTTT. Translated, it gives CASSYGQVSSPLHF.

The chain joins TRBV27 to TRBJ1-1; no definite D call. The CDR3 length is 17 residues. The V end lost 5 bases, the J end lost 10 bases, and 29 bases lay between the germline ends. Germline V gene lookup returns CDR1 MNHEY and CDR2 SMNVEV (reference sequence). CDR3 DNA: TGTGCCAGCAGTCCCCTCTTTGCTTTTCCCGAGCCAAATCGAGCTTTCTTT. Amino acid sequence: CASSPLFAFPEPNRAFF.

The chain recombines TRBV10-3 with TRBJ2-4; TRBD1 matches at 7 bases. Germline V gives CDR1 ENHRY, CDR2 SYGVKD. This CDR3 contains 15 residues. Germline trimming cut 5 bases from V and 3 bases from J; bases unmatched to any gene: 7. DNA of the CDR3: TGTGCCATCAGTCCAACAGGGGACAGCAAAAACATTCAGTACTTC. This sequence encodes CAISPTGDSKNIQYF.

V gene TRBV10-3 combines with J gene TRBJ2-1; the D gene is possibly TRBD2 (6 bases). The CDR3 covers 14 residues. V was shortened by 10 bases and J by 5 bases, with 18 bases between the two germline ends. Per the germline V gene, CDR1 is ENHRY and CDR2 is SYGVKD. In nucleotides, the CDR3 is TGTGCCACCGGAGGAGGGGCGGAAAACAATGAGCAGTTCTTC. This gives the protein CATGGGAENNEQFF.

V usage is TRBV2 and J usage is TRBJ1-3; TRBD1 aligns across 9 bases. Germline CDR1 reads SNHLY; CDR2 reads FYNNEI. Trimming cost V 6 bases and J 0 bases; bases outside gene matches: 9. The CDR3 sequence is 17 residues long. CDR3 nucleotide sequence: TGTGCCAGCAGCGCACGACAGGGGGTACTCTCTGGAAACACCATATATTTT. Amino acids: CASSARQGVLSGNTIYF.

The V call is TRBV15, the J call TRBJ2-3, with D unclear. The germline gives CDR1 LNHNV, CDR2 YYDKDF (reference sequence). There are 12 residues in the CDR3. The germline V and J ends were trimmed by 6 bases and 6 bases, with 10 bases remaining between them. The CDR3 sequence: CATSNYVDTQYF. As DNA, the CDR3 is TGTGCCACCAGTAACTACGTCGATACGCAGTATTTT.

The chain uses TRBV4-1 and TRBJ2-5; D gene ambiguous. Per germline, CDR1 MGHRA and CDR2 YSYEKL. The CDR3 length is 14 residues. Trimming shortened V by 1 base and J by 2 bases, and 8 bases separated the two germline ends. CDR3 nucleotide sequence: TGCGCCAGCAGCCAAGCTATGAGGCAAGAGACCCAGTACTTC. Encoded protein: CASSQAMRQETQYF.

The chain joins TRBV5-6 to TRBJ2-7; D is unresolved. CDR3 length equals 11 residues. The germline CDR1 and CDR2 sequences are SGHDT and YYEEEE. V was trimmed by 4 bases and J by 1 base, leaving 3 bases between them. Here the CDR3 reads CASSTSYEQYF. The CDR3 DNA reads as TGTGCCAGCAGCACTTCCTACGAGCAGTACTTC. Based on the CDR3 plus reference TRBV5-6 and TRBJ2-7, the full variable domain is DAGVTQSPTHLIKTRGQQVTLRCSPKSGHDTVSWYQQALGQGPQFIFQYYEEEERQRGNFPDRFSGHQFPNYSSELNVNALLLGDSALYLCASSTSYEQYFGPGTRLTVT.